The source of this T cell receptor beta chain is a study of blood T cell repertoires in COVID-19. In the study overall: Researchers got acute and convalescent COVID-19 samples from the United States, Italy and Spain. Sources were T cells, B-cell-depleted T cells, or PBMCs; the material itself was cDNA or gDNA.

Patients from Seattle were sampled longitudinally, starting during active infection. In the authors' workflow: The assay estimated nucleated cells by amplifying reference gene primers. TCRdb keeps only in-frame clones here, not all; method: immunoSEQ multiplex PCR. V and J calls and clone size are given by that table; D and trimming were obtained from the DNA. The sample includes fewer than 200,000 clones, around nine tenths seen only once; the top ten take under 3%. Germline CDR1 reads KGHSH; CDR2 reads LQKENI. The CDR3 contains 13 residues. V lost 3 bases to trimming and J lost 16 bases, with 19 bases between them. This clone has more than one count but fewer than ten.

The source material was peripheral blood. The V call is TRBV18, the J call TRBJ1-5; possibly TRBD1 for D (6 bases). The origin of this receptor is a woman over 75 with COVID-19, enrolled during active disease. The CDR3 loop is CASSPFLGQPLHF. The CDR3 DNA follows: TGTGCCAGCTCACCGTTTCTCGGACAGCCTCTACATTTT.